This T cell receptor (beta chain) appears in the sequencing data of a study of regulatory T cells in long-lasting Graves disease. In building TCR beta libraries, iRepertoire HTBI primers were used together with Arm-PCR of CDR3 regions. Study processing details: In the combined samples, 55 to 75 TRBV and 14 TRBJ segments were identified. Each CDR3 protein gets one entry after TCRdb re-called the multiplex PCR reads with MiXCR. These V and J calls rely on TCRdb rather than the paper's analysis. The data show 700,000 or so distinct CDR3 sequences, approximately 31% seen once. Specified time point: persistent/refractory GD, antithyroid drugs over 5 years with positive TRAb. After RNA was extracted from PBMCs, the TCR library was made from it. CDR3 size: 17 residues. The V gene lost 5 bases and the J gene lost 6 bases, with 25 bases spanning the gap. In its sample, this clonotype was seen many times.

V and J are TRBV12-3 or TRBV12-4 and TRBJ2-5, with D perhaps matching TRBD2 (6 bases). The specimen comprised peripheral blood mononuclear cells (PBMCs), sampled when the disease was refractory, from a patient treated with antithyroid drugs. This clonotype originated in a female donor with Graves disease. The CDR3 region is CASSPRSRGGERKTQYF. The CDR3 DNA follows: TGTGCCAGCAGTCCCCGGTCGAGGGGAGGAGAGAGGAAGACCCAGTACTTC.